This T cell receptor (beta chain) was recovered during a study of CD8 T cells in Susac syndrome. A quantity of about 0.5 to 1 ug RNA underwent reverse transcription using random hexamers. TCRdb passed the immunoSEQ multiplex PCR reads through MiXCR, listing each CDR3 protein once. The table lists 150,000 to 200,000 distinct CDR3 sequences, about 95% of them singletons, with 0.11% to 0.15% in the top ten. The CDR3 has 13 residues. V dropped 0 bases and J dropped 4 bases, with 4 bases sitting between them. Germline V gene lookup returns CDR1 KGHSH and CDR2 LQKENI. TCR beta from blood CD8+ and CD4+ T cells was sequenced.

This clonotype was sampled from a human donor in good health. Specimen: CD4+ T cells from PBMCs. The chain has TRBV18 and TRBJ1-3; D remains ambiguous. CDR3 sequence reads: CASSPPGGNTIYF. The CDR3, as DNA: TGTGCCAGCTCACCACCGGGGGGAAACACCATATATTTT.